The entry that follows covers one TCR beta chain sequence. Its antigen is still unknown. The junction had 8 bases not matched to a gene; V was cut back by 5 bases and J by 2 bases. Looked up from germline, CDR1 is MRHNA and CDR2 is SNTAGT. The CDR3 loop spans 16 amino acids. The data stem from a study of chemoradiotherapy in HPV16-positive cancers. Study-wide context: Candidate HPV-specific T-cell clones and common TCR motifs came from functional assays in a couple of HPV16-positive patients.

Study results and caveats: The functional HPV-specific definition rests on just two HPV16-positive patients. Non-HPV-specific T cells did not expand in tumors during treatment, whereas candidate HPV-specific clones and E7-related motifs did.

Produced via immunoSEQ multiplex PCR; TCRdb's table is partial and in-frame only. The sample consists of about 35,000 clones, about nine tenths of them appearing once. Over chemoradiotherapy, repertoires were sampled more than once. The chain combines TRBV6-4 with TRBJ2-1; 8 nucleotides line up with TRBD2. Material: blood, obtained from a patient who underwent chemoradiotherapy. The origin of this receptor is a human donor with HPV-associated anogenital cancer. CDR3 nucleotide sequence: TGTGCCAGCAGTTATAGCGGGGAGGGAGCCTACAATGAGCAGTTCTTC. This codes for CASSYSGEGAYNEQFF.